This T cell receptor (beta chain) was identified in a study of shared clonotypes between healthy human individuals. Study background: CD4 naive cells filled three plates per donor, CD4 memory three, CD8 naive two and CD8 memory one. Study findings and constraints: All-four-donor shared clonotypes had higher generation probabilities than non-shared clonotypes did.

This CDR3 contains 16 residues. Germline assignment: CDR1 MGHRA and CDR2 YSYEKL. V lost 0 bases to trimming and J lost 0 bases, with 9 bases between them. Naive CD8 cells comprised CD45RO-negative, CCR7-positively selected cells, excluding terminally differentiated effector memory CD45RA+ cells. Donors included only healthy HIV-negative adults lacking recent acute infections or vaccinations. The repertoire was sequenced with immunoSEQ multiplex PCR; TCRdb's copy has only in-frame clones and lacks some. The table lists roughly 810,000 clones, about 96% of them singletons. Remarks on this clone: The antigen remains undetermined.

Material: naive CD8+ T cells sorted from blood. This clonotype originated in a man aged 25-45 years in good health. V is TRBV4-1 and J is TRBJ2-1, with D uncertain. The CDR3 reads CASSQEPVNSYNEQFF. The CDR3 DNA follows: TGCGCCAGCAGCCAAGAGCCGGTGAACTCCTACAATGAGCAGTTCTTC.